This passage covers 25 T cell receptor beta chains from one sample sequenced in a study of T cell responses to AZD1222 COVID-19 vaccine. Clones were sequenced by immunoSEQ multiplex PCR, and TCRdb holds only the in-frame ones, with some missing. This sample has tens of thousands of clones, with about 88% found just once. Sequenced material: peripheral blood, taken on day 0 of AZD1222 vaccination. Every receptor here comes from an adult in good health.

The chain is built from TRBV28 and TRBJ2-7; D tentatively fits TRBD1 or TRBD2 (6 bases each). Germline-derived CDR1 and CDR2 are MDHEN and SYDVKM. V lost 8 bases and J lost 4, with 9 bases in between. This CDR3 has 11 residues. The CDR3 protein is CASRGLYEQYF. CDR3 in DNA: TGTGCCAGCCGGGGGCTTTACGAGCAGTACTTC.

This chain links TRBV23-1 with TRBJ2-7; a possible D gene is TRBD1 (6 bases). TRBV23-1 is marked as an open reading frame, function uncertain. The CDR3 contains 15 residues. With 2 bases removed from V and 0 bases from J, the gap between germline ends came to 11 bases. CDR3 nucleotide sequence: TGCGCCAGCAGTCAAAGGGGACAAATCTCCTACGAGCAGTACTTC. Translating gives CASSQRGQISYEQYF.

The gene calls are TRBV7-6 and TRBJ2-5, with D unclear. CDR1 and CDR2 (germline): SGHVS, FNYEAQ. The CDR3 has 15 residues. Between the trimmed V and J ends, which lost 2 bases and 0 bases, there was a span of 10 bases. The CDR3 spells CASSLSLRYQETQYF. CDR3 coding DNA: TGTGCCAGCAGCTTAAGTCTCAGGTACCAAGAGACCCAGTACTTC.

This chain links TRBV27 with TRBJ2-5; the match to TRBD2 covers 9 bases. Germline loops: CDR1 MNHEY, CDR2 SMNVEV (reference sequence). The CDR3 sequence is 14 residues long. The junction had 7 bases not matched to a gene; V was cut back by 6 bases and J by 5 bases. The CDR3 sequence: CASRSLAGAETQYF. DNA of the CDR3: TGTGCCAGCAGGTCACTAGCGGGCGCGGAGACCCAGTACTTC.

V and J are TRBV28 and TRBJ2-1, with 8 bases identical to TRBD1. The germline CDR1 and CDR2 sequences are MDHEN and SYDVKM. Trimming cost V 5 bases and J 9 bases; bases outside gene matches: 24. The CDR3 runs to 19 residues. The CDR3 DNA reads as TGTGCCAGCAGTCCAGGCAGGGGGCGCCCTCCATACCGCCATGGTGAGCAGTTCTTC. It is translated as CASSPGRGRPPYRHGEQFF. Drawing the rest from reference TRBV28 and TRBJ2-1, the complete variable domain is DVKVTQSSRYLVKRTGEKVFLECVQDMDHENMFWYRQDPGLGLRLIYFSYDVKMKEKGDIPEGYSVSREKKERFSLILESASTNQTSMYLCASSPGRGRPPYRHGEQFFGPGTRLTVL.

This chain links TRBV2 with TRBJ1-5; 10 bases line up with TRBD1. V trimming: 5 bases; J trimming: 3 bases; junction bases outside the gene matches: 4. CDR1 is SNHLY, CDR2 FYNNEI, per germline. The length of the CDR3 is 15 residues. CDR3 amino acids: CASSWDRGNNQPQHF. Here the CDR3 DNA reads TGTGCCAGCAGTTGGGACAGGGGCAACAATCAGCCCCAGCATTTT.

CDR3 in DNA: TGTGCCAGCAGCTTAATGGTTAACCAAGAGACCCAGTACTTC. Translating gives CASSLMVNQETQYF. The chain uses TRBV7-2 and TRBJ2-5; D is ambiguous. The CDR3 consists of 14 residues. CDR1 SGHTA and CDR2 FQGNSA come from the germline V gene. With 2 bases removed from V and 0 bases from J, the gap between germline ends came to 7 bases.

The chain combines TRBV7-9 with TRBJ1-3; TRBD1 might be the D (5 bases). The germline gives CDR1 SEHNR, CDR2 FQNEAQ (reference sequence). V was shortened by 5 bases and J by 3 bases, with 11 bases between the two germline ends. The CDR3 is 14 residues long. CDR3 in amino acids: CASSRVGGGNTIYF. The CDR3 coding sequence is TGTGCCAGCAGCCGAGTCGGGGGTGGAAACACCATATATTTT.

This clone was recorded a few times. This chain uses TRBV12-3 or TRBV12-4 with TRBJ1-6; D is unclear. V was trimmed by 3 bases and J by 14 bases, leaving 8 bases between them. The CDR3 runs to 11 residues. The CDR3 coding sequence is TGTGCCAGCAGTTTTAAGGGAACCCTCCACTTT. Protein sequence: CASSFKGTLHF.

The chain uses TRBV11-1 and TRBJ1-3, with a weak D call TRBD1 (5 bases). The germline CDR1 and CDR2 sequences are SGHAT and FQDESV (reference sequence). The CDR3 contains 14 residues. Deletions cut 3 bases from V and 0 bases from J, with 6 bases between. CDR3 bases: TGTGCCAGCAGCTTGACAGTCTCTGGAAACACCATATATTTT. Translated: CASSLTVSGNTIYF.

The genes are TRBV7-2 and TRBJ2-5; D remains unclear. This CDR3 has 13 residues. The germline V gene has CDR1 SGHTA and CDR2 FQGNSA. Trimming removed 1 base at V and 2 bases at J, with 5 bases between. CDR3: CASSLGHQETQYF. As DNA, the CDR3 is TGTGCCAGCAGCTTAGGGCATCAAGAGACCCAGTACTTC. Full variable domain (outside the CDR3, taken from reference TRBV7-2 and TRBJ2-5): GAGVSQSPSNKVTEKGKDVELRCDPISGHTALYWYRQSLGQGLEFLIYFQGNSAPDKSGLPSDRFSAERTGGSVSTLTIQRTQQEDSAVYLCASSLGHQETQYFGPGTRLLVL.

The rearrangement joins TRBV29-1 to TRBJ1-1; D is unresolved. CDR1 is SQVTM and CDR2 is ANQGSEA in the germline V gene. This CDR3 region has 12 residues. V shed 6 bases and J shed 1 base, with 9 bases lying between them. CDR3 coding DNA: TGCAGCGTCATCACTGGGAACACTGAAGCTTTCTTT. Its protein product is CSVITGNTEAFF. The entire variable domain, with the rest obtained from reference TRBV29-1 and TRBJ1-1, is as follows: SAVISQKPSRDICQRGTSLTIQCQVDSQVTMMFWYRQQPGQSLTLIATANQGSEATYESGFVIDKFPISRPNLTFSTLTVSNMSPEDSSIYLCSVITGNTEAFFGQGTRLTVV.

This clone was recorded a few times. The chain uses TRBV12-1 and TRBJ2-5; the D call in the table, TRBD2, was not verified against the DNA. TRBV12-1 is deemed a pseudogene. The CDR3 has 17 residues. CDR3 coding DNA: TGTGCCAGCAGCCATTACTCACTAGACCCCCCGGGGAAGACCCAGTACTTC. This translates into CASSHYSLDPPGKTQYF.

The rearrangement uses TRBV28 and TRBJ1-2, with 10 nucleotides matching TRBD1. Losses at the gene ends were 4 bases for V and 5 bases for J; bases not matched to a gene: 4. From germline, CDR1 is MDHEN and CDR2 SYDVKM. This CDR3 has 14 residues. The CDR3, as DNA: TGTGCCAGCAGTTATGGGACAGGGGCTTATGGCTACACCTTC. Translation gives CASSYGTGAYGYTF.

V and J are TRBV11-2 and TRBJ2-6; D is perhaps TRBD2 (6 bases). The V end lost 3 bases, the J end lost 4 bases, and 10 bases lay between the germline ends. Germline V CDR1 and CDR2: SGHAT, FQNNGV. The length of the CDR3 is 15 residues. The CDR3 bases are TGTGCCAGCAGCTTGCGCGGGGCGGGGGCCAACGTCCTGACTTTC. This translates into CASSLRGAGANVLTF.

This clone was seen only once. CDR3 residues: CASSPGVGYPRYTF. Written as DNA, the CDR3 is TGTGCCAGTAGCCCCGGGGTCGGTTACCCGCGCTACACCTTC. V is TRBV19 and J is TRBJ1-2, with D unresolved. This CDR3 region has 14 residues. V shed 6 bases and J shed 9 bases, with 20 bases lying between them. The V gene's germline CDR1 is LNHDA and CDR2 SQIVND (reference sequence).

In this sample, this clone turned up a few times. Other DNA sequences of this sample code for an identical CDR3. V gene TRBV6-5 combines with J gene TRBJ2-2, with D perhaps assigned TRBD1 or TRBD2 (6 bases each). Trimming pared 6 bases from V and 5 bases from J, leaving 16 bases between. Germline CDR1 and CDR2: MNHEY and SVGAGI. CDR3 length: 15 amino acids. The CDR3 region has the DNA TGTGCCAGCAGCCGCGAGGGGGGAGCTACCGGGGAGCTGTTTTTT. Protein: CASSREGGATGELFF.

The CDR3: CASSLEAGADTGELFF. The CDR3 DNA is TGTGCCAGCAGCTTAGAAGCGGGAGCTGACACCGGGGAGCTGTTTTTT. V usage is TRBV11-2 and J usage is TRBJ2-2; 8 nucleotides line up with TRBD2. J lost 3 bases, V lost 0 bases, and 3 bases had no gene match. CDR1 and CDR2 (germline): SGHAT, FQNNGV. CDR3 length equals 16 residues.

The gene calls are TRBV18 and TRBJ2-7; no reliable D call. V was clipped by 6 bases and J by 4 bases, with 13 bases between them. CDR1 is KGHSH, CDR2 LQKENI, per germline. CDR3 length: 13 amino acids. Here the CDR3 reads CASSPTSLYEQYV. The DNA of the CDR3 is TGTGCCAGCTCCCCAACGTCATTATACGAGCAGTACGTC.

This chain joins TRBV7-2 and TRBJ1-3; D is undetermined. The CDR3 is made up of 16 amino acids. Germline V lookup: CDR1 SGHTA, CDR2 FQGNSA. V lost 5 bases to trimming and J lost 1 base, with 15 bases between them. CDR3: CASSLSGSRSGNTIYF. Here the CDR3 DNA reads TGTGCCAGCAGCCTTTCCGGGTCCCGATCTGGAAACACCATATATTTT.

This clone was observed a handful of times. The rearrangement joins TRBV19 to TRBJ2-6, with TRBD1 as a possible D gene (7 bases). The length of the CDR3 is 15 residues. Germline V lookup: CDR1 LNHDA, CDR2 SQIVND (reference sequence). Trimming cost V 6 bases and J 2 bases, with 11 bases left between them. CDR3 sequence reads: CASREGQPGANVLTF. CDR3 nucleotide sequence: TGTGCCAGTAGGGAGGGACAGCCTGGGGCCAACGTCCTGACTTTC.

The chain uses TRBV4-1 and TRBJ1-5; D not resolved. V dropped 1 base and J dropped 7 bases, with 11 bases sitting between them. Germline CDR1 is MGHRA and CDR2 is YSYEKL. The CDR3 extends over 14 amino acids. The CDR3 region has the DNA TGCGCCAGCAGCCAAGGGTTGAACAAACAGCCCCAGCATTTT. Residues: CASSQGLNKQPQHF.

The J gene is TRBJ2-1, the V gene TRBV9; D is unclear. V was clipped by 0 bases and J by 7 bases, with 14 bases between them. This CDR3 is 15 amino acids long. Per the germline V gene, CDR1 is SGDLS and CDR2 is YYNGEE. DNA of the CDR3: TGTGCCAGCAGCGTAGGTGGGATTATCTTGAATGAGCAGTTCTTC. This encodes CASSVGGIILNEQFF.

There are a few counts of this clone. V gene TRBV2 combines with J gene TRBJ1-2; D is possibly TRBD1 (5 bases). V lost 11 bases and J 3 bases, leaving 13 bases between the germline ends. This CDR3 contains 12 residues. Germline CDR1 and CDR2: SNHLY and FYNNEI. The CDR3 DNA sequence: TGTGCCTCCCCAGCGGGGGACTATGGCTACACCTTC. It specifies CASPAGDYGYTF.

The V gene is TRBV14, the J gene TRBJ2-4, with TRBD1 as a possible D gene (5 bases). The CDR3 loop spans 16 amino acids. Germline CDR1 and CDR2: SGHDN and FVKESK. Trimming stripped 0 bases from V and 0 bases from J, with 9 bases between. The CDR3 reads CASSQDNRLAKNIQYF. The CDR3 DNA is TGTGCCAGCAGCCAAGATAACAGGCTAGCCAAAAACATTCAGTACTTC. Looking up the rest from reference TRBV14 and TRBJ2-4 gives the full variable domain: EAGVTQFPSHSVIEKGQTVTLRCDPISGHDNLYWYRRVMGKEIKFLLHFVKESKQDESGMPNNRFLAERTGGTYSTLKVQPAELEDSGVYFCASSQDNRLAKNIQYFGAGTRLSVL.